This T cell receptor (beta chain) was recorded in a study of shared clonotypes between healthy human individuals. Broader study findings: Relative to their counterparts shared across all four donors, non-shared clonotypes exhibited diminished generation probabilities. With a few donors compared, around 5% of naive CD4 clonotypes were shared.

As regards this clone: Its antigen is undetermined.

Losses at the gene ends were 6 bases for V and 2 bases for J; bases not matched to a gene: 6. The CDR3 runs 15 residues. The germline V gene has CDR1 SGHNT and CDR2 YYREEE (reference sequence). Per the original methods: Filtering differed because ImmunoSEQ produced junction-only sequences that carried no quality scores. TCRdb's table, derived via immunoSEQ multiplex PCR, lists solely in-frame clones and lacks some. The D gene and trimming were derived from the DNA, and the V and J assignments and clone size from that table. The sample gives some 2.1 million clones, around 95% of which show up once; 1.5% to 2% is in the top ten. CD8 cells regarded as naive lacked CD45RO, were positively chosen for CCR7, and omitted terminally differentiated effector memory CD45RA+ cells.

Sequencing was done on a sample of naive CD8+ T cells from PBMCs. V and J are TRBV5-4 and TRBJ2-3; 10 bases map to TRBD1. The sequence derives from a man aged 18-30 years in good health. Some clones in this sample may be carry-over from other donors' samples. DNA of the CDR3: TGTGCCAGCAACTTCGGGACAGGGGACACAGATACGCAGTATTTT. This codes for CASNFGTGDTDTQYF.